What follows are 3 T cell receptor beta chains derived from one specimen sequenced in a study of T cell repertoires in cytomegalovirus infection. TCRdb re-derived calls from the reads in MiXCR, one entry per CDR3 protein. The sample has around 440,000 distinct CDR3 sequences; roughly 10% are singletons. Sequenced input: PBMCs. The receptors here all came from a human donor in good health (CMV status not recorded). Some clones in this sample may be carry-over from other donors' samples.

The table lists this clonotype with many counts. The chain combines TRBV12-3 or TRBV12-4 with TRBJ1-2; D uncertain. This CDR3 is built from 13 residues. Trimming removed 6 bases from V and 1 base from J, with 9 bases in between. The CDR3 protein is CASSINDNYGYTF. CDR3 sequence (DNA): TGTGCCAGCAGCATCAACGATAACTATGGCTACACCTTC.

This clonotype was counted many times. The chain carries TRBV7-8 and TRBJ2-2; perhaps TRBD2 as D (6 bases). The CDR3 consists of 15 residues. V was cut by 3 bases and J by 5 bases, with 13 bases left in between. The germline CDR1 and CDR2 sequences are SGHVS and FQNEAQ. CDR3 nucleotide sequence: TGTGCCAGCAGCTTTCGGGAGCCCAGGACCGGGGAGCTGTTTTTT. Translation gives CASSFREPRTGELFF.

This clonotype was observed many times. The chain joins TRBV20-1 to TRBJ1-3; no definite D call. Germline V gene data show CDR1 as DFQATT and CDR2 as SNEGSKA (reference sequence). The CDR3 totals 12 residues. The ends were cut back, 2 bases at V and 2 bases at J, with 4 bases in the middle. CDR3 amino acids: CSARRTGNTIYF. The CDR3 DNA follows: TGCAGTGCTAGAAGAACTGGAAACACCATATATTTT.